The rows below give T cell receptor beta chains drawn from one sample of a study of tumor T cells in aggressive B-cell lymphoma. The table came from immunoSEQ multiplex PCR; TCRdb's copy has only in-frame clones and leaves some out. The sample holds approximately 3,000 clones, around 85% seen once. The sample was tumor tissue. The receptors were sampled from an adult with diffuse large B cell lymphoma. The CDR3 runs from the conserved cysteine through the conserved F or W. The order of the fields is CDR3 DNA, CDR3 protein, J gene, D gene, V gene, clone size. The D gene is left open where the match is weak. Where a row states a size, it is once, few, many or the class of an expanded clone; other rows omit it.

CDR3nt: TGTGCCAGTATCATGGGTACAGGGGGCATGAGCAATCAGCCCCAGCATTTT
CDR3aa: CASIMGTGGMSNQPQHF
j_gene: TRBJ1-5
d_gene: TRBD1
v_gene: TRBV19
abundance: .

CDR3nt: TGTGCCATCAGTGAGTCGGGGAGTAATCAGCCCCAGCATTTT
CDR3aa: CAISESGSNQPQHF
j_gene: TRBJ1-5
d_gene: .
v_gene: TRBV10-3
abundance: .

CDR3nt: TGTGCCAGCAGCTTAGCGGGTACATCGGACAGGGAGCGGAAAAAACTGTTTTTT
CDR3aa: CASSLAGTSDRERKKLFF
j_gene: TRBJ1-4
d_gene: TRBD1
v_gene: TRBV7-2
abundance: .

CDR3nt: TGTGCTGGGACAGGGGGCAATGAGCAGTTCTTC
CDR3aa: CAGTGGNEQFF
j_gene: TRBJ2-1
d_gene: TRBD1
v_gene: TRBV18
abundance: few

CDR3nt: TGTGCCAGCAGCCCGCGGACGGGGGGACTCTACAATGAGCAGTTCTTC
CDR3aa: CASSPRTGGLYNEQFF
j_gene: TRBJ2-1
d_gene: TRBD2
v_gene: TRBV7-6
abundance: .

CDR3nt: TGCGCCAGCAGCTTGGTAGGGAGTAGGACTGAAGCTTTCTTT
CDR3aa: CASSLVGSRTEAFF
j_gene: TRBJ1-1
d_gene: .
v_gene: TRBV5-1
abundance: .

CDR3nt: TGTGCCAGCAGTTTATCGCAGGGCACTGAAGCTTTCTTT
CDR3aa: CASSLSQGTEAFF
j_gene: TRBJ1-1
d_gene: .
v_gene: TRBV27
abundance: .

CDR3nt: TGTGCCAGTAGTAGCCGCGGGCGGACAGACCCTAACTATGGCTACACCTTC
CDR3aa: CASSSRGRTDPNYGYTF
j_gene: TRBJ1-2
d_gene: .
v_gene: TRBV19
abundance: .

CDR3nt: TGTGCCAGCAGCCTGACAGTCTACGAGCAGTACTTC
CDR3aa: CASSLTVYEQYF
j_gene: TRBJ2-7
d_gene: .
v_gene: TRBV5-8
abundance: .

CDR3nt: TGTGCCAGCAGCTTTCCACAGGGGGTTTTGACCGGGGAGCTGTTTTTT
CDR3aa: CASSFPQGVLTGELFF
j_gene: TRBJ2-2
d_gene: TRBD1
v_gene: TRBV5-4
abundance: .

CDR3nt: TGTGCCACCAGCAGAGATACCTACGAGCAGTACTTC
CDR3aa: CATSRDTYEQYF
j_gene: TRBJ2-7
d_gene: .
v_gene: TRBV15
abundance: .

CDR3nt: TGTGCCAGCAGCTTAGGGGACAGGGCGAGGGCATATGGCTACACCTTC
CDR3aa: CASSLGDRARAYGYTF
j_gene: TRBJ1-2
d_gene: TRBD1
v_gene: TRBV13
abundance: .

CDR3nt: TGTGCCAGCAGTGCCCGCGGGAGCAATCAGCCCCAGCATTTT
CDR3aa: CASSARGSNQPQHF
j_gene: TRBJ1-5
d_gene: .
v_gene: TRBV27
abundance: .

CDR3nt: TGTGCCAGCAGCCCGAGGGAGAGACGGGGGTATTTT
CDR3aa: CASSPRERRGYF
j_gene: TRBJ2-3
d_gene: .
v_gene: TRBV7-9
abundance: .

CDR3nt: TGCGCCAGCAGCTCGGGCAGGGGCGAGAATACGCAGTATTTT
CDR3aa: CASSSGRGENTQYF
j_gene: TRBJ2-3
d_gene: .
v_gene: TRBV5-1
abundance: .

CDR3nt: TGTGCCAGCAGCCAAGGTGGCTCGGGGGGTTGGCCCCAGCATTTT
CDR3aa: CASSQGGSGGWPQHF
j_gene: TRBJ1-5
d_gene: .
v_gene: TRBV14
abundance: .

CDR3nt: TGTGCCAGCACTAACGTGGTGGAGACCCAGTACTTC
CDR3aa: CASTNVVETQYF
j_gene: TRBJ2-5
d_gene: .
v_gene: TRBV2
abundance: .

CDR3nt: TGTGCCAGCAGCGTATGGGGAGACACTGAAGCTTTCTTT
CDR3aa: CASSVWGDTEAFF
j_gene: TRBJ1-1
d_gene: .
v_gene: TRBV9
abundance: .

CDR3nt: TGTGCCAGCAGCAGGACACAGCTCAACTATGGCTACACCTTC
CDR3aa: CASSRTQLNYGYTF
j_gene: TRBJ1-2
d_gene: .
v_gene: TRBV7-9
abundance: .

CDR3nt: TGTGCCAGCAGCGTCGAGGGGCGACCGAGCGGGGGATCTAAAGATACGCAGTATTTT
CDR3aa: CASSVEGRPSGGSKDTQYF
j_gene: TRBJ2-3
d_gene: TRBD2
v_gene: TRBV9
abundance: .

CDR3nt: TGTGCCAGCTCACTACCGACAGGGTTAAGTGAAAAACTGTTTTTT
CDR3aa: CASSLPTGLSEKLFF
j_gene: TRBJ1-4
d_gene: TRBD1
v_gene: TRBV18
abundance: .

CDR3nt: TGCGCCAGCAGTTACTCTGAGGGGGCAAGGTACAATGAGCAGTTCTTC
CDR3aa: CASSYSEGARYNEQFF
j_gene: TRBJ2-1
d_gene: TRBD1
v_gene: TRBV6-6
abundance: .

CDR3nt: TGCGCCAGCAGTCAATGGCCAGGGTCGGGCACTGAAGCTTTCTTT
CDR3aa: CASSQWPGSGTEAFF
j_gene: TRBJ1-1
d_gene: .
v_gene: TRBV23-1
abundance: .

CDR3nt: TGTGCCAGCAGTTTAGGGACAGGGTACGGCTACACCTTC
CDR3aa: CASSLGTGYGYTF
j_gene: TRBJ1-2
d_gene: TRBD1
v_gene: TRBV27
abundance: .

CDR3nt: TGTGCCAGCAGCCGGGGGGGGATCTCTGAAGCTTTCTTT
CDR3aa: CASSRGGISEAFF
j_gene: TRBJ1-1
d_gene: .
v_gene: TRBV7-8
abundance: .

CDR3nt: TGTGCCAGCAGCTTCAATATGGCTTTCTACACCTTC
CDR3aa: CASSFNMAFYTF
j_gene: TRBJ1-2
d_gene: .
v_gene: TRBV5-4
abundance: .

CDR3nt: TGCGCCAGCAGTCAATACTCTCAGGGGATTCTAGCCAAAAACATTCAGTACTTC
CDR3aa: CASSQYSQGILAKNIQYF
j_gene: TRBJ2-4
d_gene: .
v_gene: TRBV23-1
abundance: .

CDR3nt: TGTGCCAGCAGTTACTCGAGAGGAGATGGCTACACCTTC
CDR3aa: CASSYSRGDGYTF
j_gene: TRBJ1-2
d_gene: .
v_gene: TRBV6-5
abundance: .

CDR3nt: TGCGCCAGCCGCCCCGCAGGCACAGATACGCAGTATTTT
CDR3aa: CASRPAGTDTQYF
j_gene: TRBJ2-3
d_gene: .
v_gene: TRBV5-1
abundance: .

CDR3nt: TGCGCCAGCAGCTTGGAGGGGCCGAGCACAGATACGCAGTATTTT
CDR3aa: CASSLEGPSTDTQYF
j_gene: TRBJ2-3
d_gene: .
v_gene: TRBV5-1
abundance: .

CDR3nt: TGTGCCAGCAGCCCCAGTCAGGCCGATCGCTACACCTTC
CDR3aa: CASSPSQADRYTF
j_gene: TRBJ1-2
d_gene: .
v_gene: TRBV7-9
abundance: .

CDR3nt: TGTGCCAGCAGCCCAGACAGTGTAAGGACAGATACGCAGTATTTT
CDR3aa: CASSPDSVRTDTQYF
j_gene: TRBJ2-3
d_gene: .
v_gene: TRBV6-5
abundance: few

CDR3nt: TGTGCCAGCACTAGCGGGGGGGCTATAACAGATACGCAGTATTTT
CDR3aa: CASTSGGAITDTQYF
j_gene: TRBJ2-3
d_gene: TRBD2
v_gene: TRBV2
abundance: .

CDR3nt: TGCAGCGTTGAAGATGCGGTCAATGAGCAGTTCTTC
CDR3aa: CSVEDAVNEQFF
j_gene: TRBJ2-1
d_gene: .
v_gene: TRBV29-1
abundance: .

CDR3nt: TGTGCCAGCATTGGACCGGGAATTTCACCCCTCCACTTT
CDR3aa: CASIGPGISPLHF
j_gene: TRBJ1-6
d_gene: .
v_gene: TRBV6-1
abundance: .

CDR3nt: TGTGCCAGCAGCTCGACAGGGGGCAGGACTGAAGCTTTCTTT
CDR3aa: CASSSTGGRTEAFF
j_gene: TRBJ1-1
d_gene: TRBD1
v_gene: TRBV7-9
abundance: .

CDR3nt: TGTGCCAGTAGTGTTCCGGGACAGAAGGTCTATGGCTACACCTTC
CDR3aa: CASSVPGQKVYGYTF
j_gene: TRBJ1-2
d_gene: TRBD1
v_gene: TRBV19
abundance: .

CDR3nt: TGTGCCAGCAGTGAACGAACAGGGCGGCATGGCTACACCTTC
CDR3aa: CASSERTGRHGYTF
j_gene: TRBJ1-2
d_gene: .
v_gene: TRBV2
abundance: .

CDR3nt: TGTGCCAGCAGCCAAGATGGCGATCTTAGCGGGGGGCAAGAGACCCAGTACTTC
CDR3aa: CASSQDGDLSGGQETQYF
j_gene: TRBJ2-5
d_gene: TRBD2
v_gene: TRBV4-2
abundance: .

CDR3nt: TGTGCCATCAGCTCCGGGACAGGGCGATACGAGCAGTACTTC
CDR3aa: CAISSGTGRYEQYF
j_gene: TRBJ2-7
d_gene: TRBD1
v_gene: TRBV10-3
abundance: .

CDR3nt: TGTGCCAGCAGCTTAGCAAGCGGGGGCACAGATACGCAGTATTTT
CDR3aa: CASSLASGGTDTQYF
j_gene: TRBJ2-3
d_gene: TRBD2
v_gene: TRBV7-7
abundance: .

CDR3nt: TGCGCCAGCAGCTTGGTAGACAGGTCCACAGATACGCAGTATTTT
CDR3aa: CASSLVDRSTDTQYF
j_gene: TRBJ2-3
d_gene: .
v_gene: TRBV5-1
abundance: .

CDR3nt: TGTGCCAGCAGTGACAGGGGCCTCTATGGCTACACCTTC
CDR3aa: CASSDRGLYGYTF
j_gene: TRBJ1-2
d_gene: .
v_gene: TRBV2
abundance: .

CDR3nt: TGTGCCAGCAGCGTAGCCCCCAGAGGGGAAAAACTGTTTTTT
CDR3aa: CASSVAPRGEKLFF
j_gene: TRBJ1-4
d_gene: .
v_gene: TRBV9
abundance: .

CDR3nt: TGTGCCAGCAGCCCCGACTATAGCCCGACCGAGCAGTACTTC
CDR3aa: CASSPDYSPTEQYF
j_gene: TRBJ2-7
d_gene: .
v_gene: TRBV9
abundance: .

CDR3nt: TGTGCTAGTGGTTTGGTAGGTGGGGCAGGGAAAATGAACACTGAAGCTTTCTTT
CDR3aa: CASGLVGGAGKMNTEAFF
j_gene: TRBJ1-1
d_gene: .
v_gene: TRBV12-5
abundance: .

CDR3nt: TGTGCCAGCAGCTCCGGACTAGCGGGGGGGCGAGAGACCCAGTACTTC
CDR3aa: CASSSGLAGGRETQYF
j_gene: TRBJ2-5
d_gene: TRBD2
v_gene: TRBV5-6
abundance: .

CDR3nt: TGTGCCAGCAGCTGGGGCGGGGTGTCTTTCTTT
CDR3aa: CASSWGGVSFF
j_gene: TRBJ1-1
d_gene: .
v_gene: TRBV11-2
abundance: .

CDR3nt: TGCGCCAGCAGCTTGGCAGCGGTGAACACCGGGGAGCTGTTTTTT
CDR3aa: CASSLAAVNTGELFF
j_gene: TRBJ2-2
d_gene: .
v_gene: TRBV5-1
abundance: .

CDR3nt: TGTGCCAGCAGTTCCGATCCCCCAGGACAGGGATATGGCTACACCTTC
CDR3aa: CASSSDPPGQGYGYTF
j_gene: TRBJ1-2
d_gene: TRBD1
v_gene: TRBV27
abundance: once

CDR3nt: TGCGCCAGCACCAACCTTCCCGGGACTAATGAAAAACTGTTTTTT
CDR3aa: CASTNLPGTNEKLFF
j_gene: TRBJ1-4
d_gene: .
v_gene: TRBV5-1
abundance: .